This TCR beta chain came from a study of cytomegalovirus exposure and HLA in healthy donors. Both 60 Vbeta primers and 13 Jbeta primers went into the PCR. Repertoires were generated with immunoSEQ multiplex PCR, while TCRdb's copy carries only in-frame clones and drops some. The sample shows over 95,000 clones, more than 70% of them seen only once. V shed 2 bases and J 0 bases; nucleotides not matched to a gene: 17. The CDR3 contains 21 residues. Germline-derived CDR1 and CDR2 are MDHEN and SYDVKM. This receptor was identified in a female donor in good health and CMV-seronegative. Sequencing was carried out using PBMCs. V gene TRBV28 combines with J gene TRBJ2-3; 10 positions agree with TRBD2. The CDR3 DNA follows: TGTGCCAGCAGTTTAGCTCTAGCGGGAGCATTTGGGCTCTTTAGCACAGATACGCAGTATTTT. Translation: CASSLALAGAFGLFSTDTQYF.